Sequencing of this T cell receptor (beta chain) was carried out in a study of T cell repertoires in cytomegalovirus infection. Study-wide background: Both recently identified HLA-C-restricted and well-studied HLA-B-restricted CMV epitopes were used in the study. An indication of both CMV infection and matching HLA type came from public TCR beta signatures.

TCRdb reprocessed the reads with MiXCR, giving one entry per CDR3 protein. In the table there are hundreds of thousands of distinct CDR3 sequences, roughly 36% of which are singletons. Points on this clonotype: No antigen is known for it.

Trimming left V 7 bases short and J 13 bases short, with 23 bases between. The CDR3 spans 15 residues. The germline gives CDR1 MNHNS, CDR2 SASEGT. This TCR derives from a human donor in good health (CMV status not recorded). Some clones in this sample may be carry-over from other donors' samples. This sample comprised cultured PBMCs, obtained from culture after CMV antigen stimulation. This chain uses TRBV6-1 with TRBJ1-6; weak D call: TRBD1 (5 bases). The CDR3 DNA is TGTGCCAGCACCCTTACCGGGGACCTCCGCCTTCCCCTCCACTTT. Amino acid sequence: CASTLTGDLRLPLHF.